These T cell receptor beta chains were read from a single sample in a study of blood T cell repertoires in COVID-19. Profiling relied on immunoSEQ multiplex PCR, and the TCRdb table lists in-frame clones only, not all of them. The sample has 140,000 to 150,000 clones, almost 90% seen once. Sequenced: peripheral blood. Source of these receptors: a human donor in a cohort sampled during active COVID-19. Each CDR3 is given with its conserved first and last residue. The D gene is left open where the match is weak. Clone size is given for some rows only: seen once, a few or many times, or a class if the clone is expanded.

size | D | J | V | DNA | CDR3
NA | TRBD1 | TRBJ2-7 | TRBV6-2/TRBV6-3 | TGTGCCAGCAGTGGTGACAGGGGAGAGGTGTACGAGCAGTACTTC | CASSGDRGEVYEQYF
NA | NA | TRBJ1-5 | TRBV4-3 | TGCGCCAGCAGCCAAGATATCCAGGAAAATCAGCCCCAGCATTTT | CASSQDIQENQPQHF
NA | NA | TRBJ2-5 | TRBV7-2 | TGTGCCAGCAGCCCCGGGGGAGCGGAGACCCAGTACTTC | CASSPGGAETQYF
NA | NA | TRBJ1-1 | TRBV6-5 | TGTGCCAGCGGAGCCACAAGAGTCCCCTCCCTATCTTTCTTT | CASGATRVPSLSFF
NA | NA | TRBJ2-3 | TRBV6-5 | TGTGCCAGCAGTTGGGGGGACCGCACAGATACGCAGTATTTT | CASSWGDRTDTQYF
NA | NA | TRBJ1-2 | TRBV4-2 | TGTGCCAGCAGCCTCCCCCCCCCACCACAGGGCCACTATGGCTACACCTTC | CASSLPPPPQGHYGYTF
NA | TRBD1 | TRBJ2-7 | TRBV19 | TGTGCCAGTAGTATTGGACCTCAGGGGGATGCCTACGAGCAGTACTTC | CASSIGPQGDAYEQYF
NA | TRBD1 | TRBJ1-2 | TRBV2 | TGTGCCAGCAGTCGACAGGGGAAGGATGGCTACACCTTC | CASSRQGKDGYTF
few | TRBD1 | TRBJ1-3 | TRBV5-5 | TGTGCCAGCAGCTTACGTCCGGGACAGCACTCTGGAAACACCATATATTTT | CASSLRPGQHSGNTIYF
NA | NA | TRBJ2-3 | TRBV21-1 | TGTGCCAGGATTACGATTGGACTAGCGGGAGAGTTACCAGATACGCAGTATTTT | CARITIGLAGELPDTQYF
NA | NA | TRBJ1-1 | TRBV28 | TGTGCCAGCAGCAGTATCTTTGGAGCTTTCTTT | CASSSIFGAFF
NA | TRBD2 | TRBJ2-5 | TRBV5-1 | TGCGCCAGCAGCCGGACTAGCGGGGGGGATCAAGAGACCCAGTACTTC | CASSRTSGGDQETQYF
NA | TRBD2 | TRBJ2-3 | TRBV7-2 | TGTGCCAGCAGCTTAGTAGGGGTAGCGGGGGGGCCAGATACGCAGTATTTT | CASSLVGVAGGPDTQYF
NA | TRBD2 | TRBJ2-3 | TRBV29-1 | TGCAGCTCACGGACTAGGACGCAGTATTTT | CSSRTRTQYF
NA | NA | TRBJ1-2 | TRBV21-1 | TGTGCCAGCAGCAAAGCGGGCAGGGGTAACTATGGCTACACCTTC | CASSKAGRGNYGYTF
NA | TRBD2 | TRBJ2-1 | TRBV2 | TGTGCCAGCAGTGAATTAGCGGGGGCATACAATGAGCAGTTCTTC | CASSELAGAYNEQFF
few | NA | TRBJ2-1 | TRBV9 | TGTGCCAGCAGCGTAGTTTACGATCCCCCCACTATAAGCTCCTACAATGAGCAGTTCTTC | CASSVVYDPPTISSYNEQFF
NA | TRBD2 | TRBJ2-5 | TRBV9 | TGTGCCAGCAGCGGTAGCGGGAGAATACAGTACTTC | CASSGSGRIQYF
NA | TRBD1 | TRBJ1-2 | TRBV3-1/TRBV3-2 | TGTGCCAGCAGCCAAGATTCGACAGGGGCCTATGGCTACACCTTC | CASSQDSTGAYGYTF
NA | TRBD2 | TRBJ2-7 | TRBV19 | TGTGCCAGTAGTCCGACTAGCGTCCACGAGCAGTACTTC | CASSPTSVHEQYF
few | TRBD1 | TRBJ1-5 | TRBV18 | TGTGCCAGCGCTACAGGGGGAAGCCAGCCCCAGCATTTT | CASATGGSQPQHF
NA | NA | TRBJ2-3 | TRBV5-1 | TGCGCCAGCAGCTTGGCATCCGATACGCAGTATTTT | CASSLASDTQYF
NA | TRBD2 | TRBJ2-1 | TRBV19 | TGTGCCAGTAGTACCCGACTAGCGGGACTGGTCAATGAGCAGTTCTTC | CASSTRLAGLVNEQFF
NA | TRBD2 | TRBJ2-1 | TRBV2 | TGTGCCAGCAGTCCTGGGACTAGCGGGGGGAATGAGCAGTTCTTC | CASSPGTSGGNEQFF
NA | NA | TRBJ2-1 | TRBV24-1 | TGTGCCACCAGTCGGAGGGCCGGAAGAGACAATGAGCAGTTCTTC | CATSRRAGRDNEQFF
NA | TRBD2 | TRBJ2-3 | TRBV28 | TGTGCCAGCAGTTTGAGCGGACTAGCGGGGAGCACAGATACGCAGTATTTT | CASSLSGLAGSTDTQYF
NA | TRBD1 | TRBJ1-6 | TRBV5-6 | TGTGCCAGCAGCCCCTCCGTGGCAGGGGGTTCACCCCTCCACTTT | CASSPSVAGGSPLHF
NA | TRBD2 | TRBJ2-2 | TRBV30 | TGTGCCTGGAGTACCCTTAGCGGGGAAGGCGGGGAGCTGTTTTTT | CAWSTLSGEGGELFF
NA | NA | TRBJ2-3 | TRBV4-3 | TGCGCCAGCAGCCAAGACCCCGAACGGGGCACAGATACGCAGTATTTT | CASSQDPERGTDTQYF
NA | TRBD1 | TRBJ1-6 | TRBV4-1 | TGCGCCAGCAGCCAAGATAGGACAGGGGCGAATTCACCCCTCCACTTT | CASSQDRTGANSPLHF
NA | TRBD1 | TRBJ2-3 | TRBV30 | TGTGCCTGGAGCCTTGGGACAGACACAGATACGCAGTATTTT | CAWSLGTDTDTQYF
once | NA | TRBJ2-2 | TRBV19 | TGTGCCAGTAGTATAGACAGGGCGAGCACCGGGGAGCTGTTTTTT | CASSIDRASTGELFF
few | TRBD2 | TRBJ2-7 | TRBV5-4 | TGTGCCAGCAGCTTGGGGGAGCGGGGAGTTTACGAGCAGTACTTC | CASSLGERGVYEQYF
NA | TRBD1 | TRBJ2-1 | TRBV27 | TGTGCCAGCAGTTTTCGGACAGGGGAGTCGGGCTTCTTC | CASSFRTGESGFF
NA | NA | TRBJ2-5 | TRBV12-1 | TGTGCCAGCAGTTTTCGGGTGAGGGAGACCCAGTACTTC | CASSFRVRETQYF
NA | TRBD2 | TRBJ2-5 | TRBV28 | TGTGCCAGCAGTTTACCCAGCGGGGGGAGAAAGACCCAGTACTTC | CASSLPSGGRKTQYF
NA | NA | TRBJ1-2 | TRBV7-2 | TGTGCCAGCAGCTTAGACGGTAACGGCTATGGCTACACCTTC | CASSLDGNGYGYTF
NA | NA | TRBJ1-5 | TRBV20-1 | TGCAGTGCTAGTACCGGGGTCAATCAGCCCCAGCATTTT | CSASTGVNQPQHF
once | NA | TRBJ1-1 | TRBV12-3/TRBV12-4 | TGTGCCAGCAGTTTAGGGACACCCCCCGAAGCTTTCTTT | CASSLGTPPEAFF
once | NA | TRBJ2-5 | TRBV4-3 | TGCGCCAGCAGCCAAACCGTCCGGGCGGGATGGGGGGAGACCCAGTACTTC | CASSQTVRAGWGETQYF
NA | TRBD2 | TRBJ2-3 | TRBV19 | TGTGCCAGTAGTCCCAGACTAGCCGGAGATGGCACAGATACGCAGTATTTT | CASSPRLAGDGTDTQYF
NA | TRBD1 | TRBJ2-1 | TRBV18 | TGTGCCAGCTCACCATTGGTAGGGGGCTATGAGCAGTTCTTC | CASSPLVGGYEQFF
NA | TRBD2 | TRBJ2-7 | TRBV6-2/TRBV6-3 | TGTGCCAGCAGTTACCGCCTAGCGGGGGGACTCTACGAGCAGTACTTC | CASSYRLAGGLYEQYF
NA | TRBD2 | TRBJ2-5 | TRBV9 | TGTGCCAGCAGCCCGGGGACTAGCGGGGGAGAGACCCAGTACTTC | CASSPGTSGGETQYF
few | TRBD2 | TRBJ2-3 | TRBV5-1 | TGCGCCAGCAGCTTGGGGCTAGCGGGAGGCACTATAAGCACAGATACGCAGTATTTT | CASSLGLAGGTISTDTQYF
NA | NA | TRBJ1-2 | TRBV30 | TGTGCCTGGAGTGCAGGGGTTAACTATGGCTACACCTTC | CAWSAGVNYGYTF
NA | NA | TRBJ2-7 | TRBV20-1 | TGCAGTGCTAGTCCCCTCAGGGCCTTCTCCTACGAGCAGTACTTC | CSASPLRAFSYEQYF
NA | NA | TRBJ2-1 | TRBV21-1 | TGTGCCAGCAACCATAGTGAGCAGTTCTTC | CASNHSEQFF
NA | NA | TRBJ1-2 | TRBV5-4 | TGTGCCAGCAGCATGCAGGGGACTAACTATGGCTACACCTTC | CASSMQGTNYGYTF
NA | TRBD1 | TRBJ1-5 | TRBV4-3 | TGCGCCAGCAGCCAAGACGCAAGACAGGGAAGACCCCAGCATTTT | CASSQDARQGRPQHF
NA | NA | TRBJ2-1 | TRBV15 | TGTGCCACCAGCAGGCCGGCGGCCTACAATGAGCAGTTCTTC | CATSRPAAYNEQFF
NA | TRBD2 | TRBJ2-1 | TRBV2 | TGTGCCAGCACCCTGGGCGGAACTAGCGGGAGAGTAGGGGAGCAGTTCTTC | CASTLGGTSGRVGEQFF
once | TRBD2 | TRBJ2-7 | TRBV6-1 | TGTGCCAGCAGTAAAGGACGCGGGAGGGCCGGACTTGTCTACGAGCAGTACTTC | CASSKGRGRAGLVYEQYF
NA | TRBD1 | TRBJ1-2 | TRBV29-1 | TGCAGCGCCCTGGGGCAGGGGGCGTTGGGCTATGGCTACACCTTC | CSALGQGALGYGYTF
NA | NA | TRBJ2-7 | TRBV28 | TGTGCCAGCAGTTTAGGCAGCTACGAGCAGTACTTC | CASSLGSYEQYF
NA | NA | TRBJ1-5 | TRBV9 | TGTGCCAGCAGCGCTGAGGGGGGGAGGAATCAGCCCCAGCATTTT | CASSAEGGRNQPQHF
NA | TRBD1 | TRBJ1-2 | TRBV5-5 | TGTGCCAGCAGCTCGGGGACAGGGAACGGCTACACCTTC | CASSSGTGNGYTF